A single T cell receptor (beta chain) is shown here with its context. Sequencing was performed with immunoSEQ multiplex PCR; in TCRdb, only in-frame clones are kept and a portion is missing. The sample has about 200,000 clones; more than 85% are singletons. This CDR3 has 14 residues. Germline V gives CDR1 SGDLS, CDR2 YYNGEE. V lost 4 bases and J 0 bases, leaving 5 bases between the germline ends. These data originate in a study of blood T cell repertoires in COVID-19. Enrolment of Seattle patients took place during active infection, and they were followed longitudinally. Input material: peripheral blood. The chain joins TRBV9 to TRBJ2-6; D not resolved. The sequence was collected from a woman aged 45-65 years with COVID-19, enrolled during active disease. The CDR3 DNA reads TGTGCCAGCAGCCCTCTCTCTGGGGCCAACGTCCTGACTTTC. This sequence encodes CASSPLSGANVLTF.